This T cell receptor (beta chain) derives from a study of blood T cell repertoires in COVID-19. Turning to the study itself: The study drew acute and convalescent COVID-19 samples from the United States, Italy and Spain.

This CDR3 region has 17 residues. Looked up from germline, CDR1 is KGHDR and CDR2 is SFDVKD. Losses at the gene ends were 4 bases for V and 6 bases for J; bases not matched to a gene: 14. There are a few counts of this clone. The Seattle site enrolled patients during active infection and followed them longitudinally. The table came from immunoSEQ multiplex PCR; TCRdb's copy has only in-frame clones and leaves some out. This sample has about 330,000 clones, with 87% found just once. The sequence was collected from a man aged 30 to 45 with COVID-19, enrolled during active disease. The J gene is TRBJ2-5, the V gene TRBV24-1; 9 bases line up with TRBD1. Sequencing was carried out using peripheral blood. CDR3 DNA: TGTGCCACCAGTGAGTCGTCCGGGACAGGGATTTCGAAGACCCAGTACTTC. It is translated as CATSESSGTGISKTQYF.